This T cell receptor (beta chain) was captured by sequencing in a study of T cell responses to AZD1222 COVID-19 vaccine. Study-wide findings and caveats: Donors in the cohort were predominantly white British and more often female, and clonal diversity was possibly underestimated. AZD1222 recipients seropositive at baseline numbered only five or six.

Turning to this clone: Antigen: not known.

Recipients boosted at about 4 weeks or about 12 weeks are pooled. Libraries were prepared by immunoSEQ multiplex PCR; TCRdb keeps only in-frame clonotypes and omits some of them. Among 95,000 to 100,000 clones listed, about 89% were seen once. This receptor was taken from an adult who received the AZD1222 COVID-19 vaccine. The source was peripheral blood, collected 28 days after the second AZD1222 dose.

CDR3 amino acids: CSGHGNTDTQYF. The CDR3 nucleotides read TGCAGCGGCCATGGAAACACAGATACGCAGTATTTT. The genes are TRBV29-1 and TRBJ2-3; no definite D call. Germline CDR1 SQVTM, CDR2 ANQGSEA. V was clipped by 7 bases and J by 2 bases, with 10 bases between them. This CDR3 has 12 amino acids.